Below, 18 T cell receptor beta chains from the same sample are listed, as sequenced in a study of high-grade serous ovarian cancer treatment subgroups. The tumor samples were collected prior to definitive surgery or chemotherapy. Sequencing used immunoSEQ multiplex PCR; TCRdb keeps in-frame clones, though not all of them. The table records about 5,200 clones, around 80% of them present only once. The sample consisted of tumor tissue. Every receptor here comes from a human donor with high-grade serous ovarian cancer.

V and J are TRBV30 and TRBJ1-6; perhaps TRBD1 as D (5 bases). Per the germline V gene, CDR1 is GTSNPN and CDR2 is SVGIG (reference sequence). The CDR3 consists of 15 residues. V was shortened by 0 bases and J by 6 bases, with 12 bases between the two germline ends. The CDR3 reads CAWSVQEDGNSPLHF. CDR3 in DNA: TGTGCCTGGAGTGTACAGGAGGACGGTAATTCACCCCTCCACTTT.

The chain links TRBV11-3 to TRBJ2-3; D ambiguous. In germline, CDR1 is SGHNT, CDR2 YENEEA. This CDR3 has 14 residues. The V and J ends lost 4 bases and 6 bases respectively, with 14 bases between them. The CDR3 here is CASSSIGSRDTQYF. CDR3 in DNA: TGTGCCAGCAGCTCAATCGGTTCGCGCGATACGCAGTATTTT.

V usage is TRBV19 and J usage is TRBJ2-2, with D perhaps matching TRBD1 or TRBD2 (5 bases each). The CDR3 extends over 14 amino acids. Germline CDR1 and CDR2: LNHDA and SQIVND (reference sequence). Trimming stripped 6 bases from V and 5 bases from J, with 13 bases between. The CDR3 sequence is CASSPEGWTGELFF. CDR3 nucleotides: TGTGCCAGTAGCCCCGAGGGGTGGACCGGGGAGCTGTTTTTT.

This clone appeared a few times. The V gene is TRBV6-1, the J gene TRBJ2-5, with no clear D. Trimming shortened V by 4 bases and J by 5 bases, and 14 bases separated the two germline ends. CDR3 length equals 14 residues. Germline assignment: CDR1 MNHNS and CDR2 SASEGT. The CDR3 is CASSVAGRRETQYF. The CDR3 DNA reads TGTGCCAGCAGTGTGGCCGGAAGAAGGGAGACCCAGTACTTC.

The chain carries TRBV19 and TRBJ1-3; D not resolved. V was shortened by 5 bases and J by 0 bases, with 17 bases between the two germline ends. CDR3 length: 17 amino acids. Germline CDR1 LNHDA, CDR2 SQIVND (reference sequence). The chain's CDR3 is CASSSATGPISGNTIYF. Here the CDR3 DNA reads TGTGCCAGTAGTTCTGCCACGGGCCCAATCTCTGGAAACACCATATATTTT.

The V gene is TRBV18, the J gene TRBJ1-6, with D tentatively TRBD1 (6 bases). Trimming cost V 2 bases and J 7 bases, with 12 bases left between them. The CDR3 runs to 15 residues. Per germline, CDR1 KGHSH and CDR2 LQKENI. The CDR3 loop is CASSPEGGWNSPLHF. CDR3 DNA: TGTGCCAGCTCACCAGAGGGGGGATGGAATTCACCCCTCCACTTT.

The V call is TRBV2, the J call TRBJ2-1; D possibly corresponds to TRBD2 (6 bases). The V end lost 6 bases, the J end lost 1 base, and 16 bases lay between the germline ends. Germline loops: CDR1 SNHLY, CDR2 FYNNEI. The CDR3 length is 16 residues. In DNA, the CDR3 is TGTGCCAGCAGGAACCCTTCGGGACTTTCCTACAATGAGCAGTTCTTC. Translating gives CASRNPSGLSYNEQFF.

This chain links TRBV6-5 with TRBJ1-2; D might be TRBD1 (5 bases). This CDR3 has 13 amino acids. Germline V gene data show CDR1 as MNHEY and CDR2 as SVGAGI. Between the trimmed V and J ends, which lost 2 bases and 4 bases, there was a span of 8 bases. The CDR3 DNA follows: TGTGCCAGCAGTTACGACAGTTCCTATGGCTACACCTTC. This sequence encodes CASSYDSSYGYTF.

As DNA, the CDR3 is TGTGCCAGCAGTTACGTTAACTACAATTCACCCCTCCACTTT. Amino acid sequence: CASSYVNYNSPLHF. The genes are TRBV6-5 and TRBJ1-6, with D uncertain. CDR1 and CDR2 from the germline V gene are MNHEY and SVGAGI. This CDR3 is 14 amino acids long. V was shortened by 2 bases and J by 7 bases, with 9 bases between the two germline ends.

The chain joins TRBV19 to TRBJ2-7; maybe TRBD2 (5 bases). The V gene lost 8 bases and the J gene lost 0 bases, with 14 bases spanning the gap. There are 14 residues in the CDR3. Germline V gene data show CDR1 as LNHDA and CDR2 as SQIVND (reference sequence). CDR3 loop: CASGIDYASYEQYF. DNA for the CDR3: TGTGCCAGTGGGATAGACTACGCCTCCTACGAGCAGTACTTC.

The chain is built from TRBV18 and TRBJ2-1; TRBD1 is a possible D gene (5 bases). V dropped 1 base and J dropped 0 bases, with 7 bases sitting between them. The CDR3 has 15 residues. In germline, CDR1 is KGHSH, CDR2 LQKENI. CDR3 amino acids: CASSPLRGSYNEQFF. CDR3 sequence (DNA): TGTGCCAGCTCACCACTAAGGGGCTCCTACAATGAGCAGTTCTTC.

The chain carries TRBV19 and TRBJ1-1; 7 bases line up with TRBD1. This CDR3 has 15 amino acids. Germline CDR1 and CDR2: LNHDA and SQIVND (reference sequence). J gave up 0 bases and V 6 bases, and 7 bases lay outside the gene matches. CDR3 region: CASRAPGQMNTEAFF. The CDR3 nucleotides read TGTGCCAGTAGGGCCCCGGGACAGATGAACACTGAAGCTTTCTTT.

The V gene is TRBV2, the J gene TRBJ2-5; TRBD1 matches at 9 bases. This CDR3 is 16 amino acids long. The ends lost 3 bases at V and 5 bases at J; junction bases unmatched: 10. Looked up from germline, CDR1 is SNHLY and CDR2 is FYNNEI. The CDR3: CASSDERDRASETQYF. In DNA, the CDR3 is TGTGCCAGCAGTGACGAACGGGACAGGGCGTCGGAGACCCAGTACTTC.

The chain is built from TRBV5-4 and TRBJ2-5; 7 positions agree with TRBD2. V was clipped by 4 bases and J by 1 base; unmatched bases: 7. Germline V lookup: CDR1 SGHNT, CDR2 YYREEE (reference sequence). The CDR3 extends over 15 amino acids. The CDR3 region has the DNA TGTGCCAGCAGCCTGGGACTAACGATCCAAGAGACCCAGTACTTC. Protein product: CASSLGLTIQETQYF.

The J gene is TRBJ2-1, the V gene TRBV5-1, with 8 positions matching TRBD2. Trimming cost V 4 bases and J 10 bases; bases outside gene matches: 7. The CDR3 runs to 13 residues. Per the germline V gene, CDR1 is SGHRS and CDR2 is YFSETQ. CDR3 region: CASSRREGDEQFF. DNA for the CDR3: TGCGCCAGCAGCCGTCGGGAGGGGGACGAGCAGTTCTTC.

The chain uses TRBV25-1 and TRBJ2-2, with D perhaps matching TRBD1 or TRBD2 (5 bases each). The germline CDR1 and CDR2 sequences are MGHDK and SYGVNS. This CDR3 spans 14 amino acids. The V gene lost 5 bases and the J gene lost 4 bases, with 11 bases spanning the gap. CDR3 amino acids: CASSRGPFTGELFF. CDR3 DNA: TGTGCCAGCAGTCGGGGCCCTTTCACCGGGGAGCTGTTTTTT.

This chain joins TRBV7-2 and TRBJ2-1, with TRBD2 matching over 10 bases. Germline CDR1 reads SGHTA; CDR2 reads FQGNSA. V lost 7 bases to trimming and J lost 1 base; unmatched junction nucleotides: 4. There are 15 residues in the CDR3. In DNA, the CDR3 is TGTGCCAGCACCAATAGCGGGGGGTCCTACAATGAGCAGTTCTTC. Protein sequence: CASTNSGGSYNEQFF.

V and J are TRBV4-3 and TRBJ1-2, with D maybe TRBD1 (5 bases). Trimming shortened V by 0 bases and J by 4 bases, and 12 bases separated the two germline ends. CDR1 is LGHNA and CDR2 is YSLEER in the germline V gene. This CDR3 region has 15 residues. The CDR3, as DNA: TGCGCCAGCAGCCAAGACGTGACAGCAACCTATGGCTACACCTTC. This sequence encodes CASSQDVTATYGYTF.